The 5 T cell receptor beta chains below were found in one sample sequenced in a study of T cells after posttransplantation cyclophosphamide. Some clones are missing from TCRdb's copy, which holds only in-frame ones; the method was immunoSEQ multiplex PCR. Observed are about 39,000 clones, no singletons, with the top ten taking approximately 4.9%. What was sequenced was PBMCs. All receptors derive from a woman aged 45-59 years in good health and a related stem cell transplant donor.

This clone was seen many times. The gene calls are TRBV2 and TRBJ2-2; a weak D match, TRBD1 (6 bases). From germline, CDR1 is SNHLY and CDR2 FYNNEI. V lost 10 bases to trimming and J lost 5 bases, with 8 bases between them. CDR3 length: 11 residues. CDR3 region: CATGQTGELFF. Here the CDR3 DNA reads TGTGCCACAGGACAGACCGGGGAGCTGTTTTTT. Looking up the rest from reference TRBV2 and TRBJ2-2 gives the full variable domain: EPEVTQTPSHQVTQMGQEVILRCVPISNHLYFYWYRQILGQKVEFLVSFYNNEISEKSEIFDDQFSVERPDGSNFTLKIRSTKLEDSAMYFCATGQTGELFFGEGSRLTVL.

In its sample, this clone was seen a few times. The chain joins TRBV27 to TRBJ1-2, with 8 bases matching TRBD1. The CDR3 is 15 residues long. After removal of 5 bases from V and 8 bases from J, the junction contained 13 bases not matched to a gene. Germline-derived CDR1 and CDR2 are MNHEY and SMNVEV (reference sequence). The CDR3 region has the DNA TGTGCCAGCAGTCCCCACGGACAGGGCGCCTTGGGCTACACCTTC. Its translation is CASSPHGQGALGYTF.

This clone was counted ten times or more. The CDR3 DNA reads as TGCGCCAGCAGCTACAGTCCGAACACTGAAGCTTTCTTT. Amino acids: CASSYSPNTEAFF. J is TRBJ1-1 and V is TRBV4-3; D remains ambiguous. This CDR3 is 13 amino acids long. V gave up 5 bases and J gave up 1 base, with 8 bases separating them. Germline V gene sequence: CDR1 LGHNA, CDR2 YSLEER.

The chain has TRBV6-5 and TRBJ1-2; D is possibly TRBD1 (5 bases). Deletions cut 6 bases from V and 2 bases from J, with 10 bases between. This CDR3 has 13 amino acids. The germline V gene has CDR1 MNHEY and CDR2 SVGAGI. The CDR3 nucleotides read TGTGCCAGCAGATTGGACACGAACTATGGCTACACCTTC. This gives the protein CASRLDTNYGYTF.

This clone was seen many times. The V gene is TRBV6-1, the J gene TRBJ1-6, with 8 bases identical to TRBD1. Germline-derived CDR1 and CDR2 are MNHNS and SASEGT. The CDR3 spans 14 residues. V dropped 7 bases and J dropped 4; count of bases not matched to a gene: 3. The CDR3 coding sequence is TGTGCCAGCACTCGACAGGGGTATAATTCACCCCTCCACTTT. Protein sequence: CASTRQGYNSPLHF.